This T cell receptor beta chain comes out of a study of T cells in women clearing cervical HPV infection. As concerns this clone: The read ends 3 residues early relative to the CDR3; the germline J gene fills the gap.

TCRdb's table, derived via immunoSEQ multiplex PCR, lists solely in-frame clones and lacks some. This sample's clone table lists some 20,000 clones. The CDR3 extends over 15 amino acids. Trimming at V came to 3 bases and at J to 0 bases, leaving 2 bases not matched to a gene. The germline V gene encodes CDR1 LNHDA and CDR2 SQIVND (reference sequence). The V and J genes are TRBV19 and TRBJ2-1, with 7 bases lining up with TRBD1. This sequence originates from a woman between 18 and 75 years old with a cervical HPV16 infection that either progressed to CIN3+ or cleared (not recorded which). The sample consisted of blood buffy coat. This CDR3 reads CASSMSGGSYNEQFF. CDR3 DNA, as far as it was read: TGTGCCAGTAGTATGTCAGGGGGCTCCTACAATGAG.